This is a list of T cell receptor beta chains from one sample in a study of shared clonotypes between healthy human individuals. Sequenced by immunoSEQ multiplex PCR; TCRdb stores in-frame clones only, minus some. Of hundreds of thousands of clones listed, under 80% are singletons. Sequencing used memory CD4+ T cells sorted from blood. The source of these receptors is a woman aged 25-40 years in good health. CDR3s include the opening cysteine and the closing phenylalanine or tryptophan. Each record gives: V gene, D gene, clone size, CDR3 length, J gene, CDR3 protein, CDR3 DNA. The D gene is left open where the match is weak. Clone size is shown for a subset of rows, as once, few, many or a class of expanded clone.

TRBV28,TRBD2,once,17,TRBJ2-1,CASSLRYGSSGKLPQFF,TGTGCCAGCAGTTTGAGATACGGCTCTAGCGGGAAATTACCGCAGTTCTTC
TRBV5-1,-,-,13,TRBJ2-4,CASSFGERDIQYF,TGCGCCAGCAGCTTCGGGGAGAGGGACATTCAGTACTTC
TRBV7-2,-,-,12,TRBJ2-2,CASSTYTGELFF,TGTGCCAGCAGCACCTACACCGGGGAGCTGTTTTTT
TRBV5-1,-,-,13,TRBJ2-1,CASRPGEGDEQFF,TGCGCCAGCAGACCGGGGGAGGGGGATGAGCAGTTCTTC
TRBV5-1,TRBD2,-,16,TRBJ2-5,CASRKTGTSLSETQYF,TGCGCCAGCAGGAAGACCGGGACTAGCTTATCGGAGACCCAGTACTTC
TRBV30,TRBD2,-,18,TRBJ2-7,CAWSGSFSSGTSPYEQYF,TGTGCCTGGAGTGGCTCTTTTTCTTCCGGGACTAGCCCCTACGAGCAGTACTTC
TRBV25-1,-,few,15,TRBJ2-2,CASSEGGGETGELFF,TGTGCCAGCAGTGAAGGAGGCGGAGAAACCGGGGAGCTGTTTTTT
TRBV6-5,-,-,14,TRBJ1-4,CASTPAGGGGKLFF,TGTGCCAGCACTCCCGCGGGTGGGGGGGGAAAACTGTTTTTT
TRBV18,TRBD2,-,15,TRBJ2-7,CASSRTSGSSYEQYF,TGTGCCAGCTCGCGGACTAGCGGGAGCTCATACGAGCAGTACTTC
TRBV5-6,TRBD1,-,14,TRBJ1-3,CASSLTGVQNTIYF,TGTGCCAGCAGCTTGACAGGGGTCCAAAACACCATATATTTT
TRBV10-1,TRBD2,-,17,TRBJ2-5,CASSAGLAGSIGETQYF,TGCGCCAGCAGTGCCGGACTAGCGGGATCGATCGGAGAGACCCAGTACTTC
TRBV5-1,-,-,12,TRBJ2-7,CASSAGRYEQYF,TGCGCCAGCAGCGCGGGTCGATACGAGCAGTACTTC
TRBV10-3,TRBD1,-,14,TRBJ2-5,CAISAGQAQETQYF,TGTGCCATCAGCGCGGGACAGGCTCAAGAGACCCAGTACTTC
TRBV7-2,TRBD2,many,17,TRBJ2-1,CASSLPGGREAYNEQFF,TGTGCCAGCAGCCTCCCCGGGGGGCGGGAGGCCTACAATGAGCAGTTCTTC
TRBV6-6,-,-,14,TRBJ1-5,CASRYRVGNQPQHF,TGTGCCAGCAGATACAGGGTGGGCAATCAGCCCCAGCATTTT
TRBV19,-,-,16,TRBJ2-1,CASSAGGPLSYNEQFF,TGTGCCAGTAGTGCCGGGGGGCCCCTCTCCTACAATGAGCAGTTCTTC
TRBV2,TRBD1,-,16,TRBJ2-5,CASRLLDRGHQETQYF,TGTGCCAGCAGATTACTGGACAGGGGACACCAAGAGACCCAGTACTTC
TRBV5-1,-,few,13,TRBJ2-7,CASSLAIPYEQYF,TGCGCCAGCAGCTTGGCGATCCCCTACGAGCAGTACTTC
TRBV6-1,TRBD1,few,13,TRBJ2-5,CASRRTGDETQYF,TGTGCCAGCAGGCGGACAGGGGACGAGACCCAGTACTTC
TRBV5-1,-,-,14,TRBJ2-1,CASSNRDSLLGQFF,TGCGCCAGCAGCAATCGGGACTCCTTATTAGGGCAGTTCTTC
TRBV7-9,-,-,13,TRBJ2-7,CASSLEVLYEQYF,TGTGCCAGCAGCTTAGAGGTACTCTACGAGCAGTACTTC
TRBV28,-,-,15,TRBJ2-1,CASSFGGSSYNEQFF,TGTGCCAGCAGTTTCGGTGGAAGCTCCTACAATGAGCAGTTCTTC
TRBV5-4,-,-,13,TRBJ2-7,CASSGGPFYEQYF,TGTGCCAGCAGCGGCGGACCGTTCTACGAGCAGTACTTC
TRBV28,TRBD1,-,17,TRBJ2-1,CASSFGTGGISYNEQFF,TGTGCCAGCAGTTTCGGGACAGGAGGAATCTCCTACAATGAGCAGTTCTTC
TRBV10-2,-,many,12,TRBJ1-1,CASRSDRAEAFF,TGCGCCAGCAGAAGCGACCGGGCCGAAGCTTTCTTT
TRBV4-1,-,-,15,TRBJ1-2,CASSQRGTEPYGYTF,TGCGCCAGCAGCCAACGAGGAACAGAACCCTATGGCTACACCTTC
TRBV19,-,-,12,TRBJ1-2,CASSIGLRGYTF,TGTGCCAGTAGTATAGGGCTTCGAGGCTACACCTTC
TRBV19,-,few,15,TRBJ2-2,CASRWDGGYTGELFF,TGTGCCAGCAGATGGGACGGCGGGTACACCGGGGAGCTGTTTTTT
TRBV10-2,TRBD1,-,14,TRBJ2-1,CASSEERGLNEQFF,TGCGCCAGCAGTGAGGAAAGGGGGCTCAATGAGCAGTTCTTC
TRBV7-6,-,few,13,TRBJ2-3,CASSFKDLDTQYF,TGTGCCAGCAGCTTCAAAGATCTAGATACGCAGTATTTT
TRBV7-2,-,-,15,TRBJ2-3,CASSLVVLVTDTQYF,TGTGCCAGCAGCTTAGTGGTACTTGTCACAGATACGCAGTATTTT
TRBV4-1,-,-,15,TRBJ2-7,CASSPEGGWSYEQYF,TGCGCCAGCAGCCCAGAGGGGGGATGGTCCTACGAGCAGTACTTC